This T cell receptor beta chain was sequenced in a study of blood T cell repertoires in COVID-19. The method was immunoSEQ multiplex PCR; TCRdb's version includes in-frame clones alone and lacks a portion of them. The sample yields approximately 240,000 clones, around 90% seen once. The CDR3 extends over 14 amino acids. V gave up 8 bases and J gave up 0 bases, with 11 bases separating them. CDR1 is LNHDA and CDR2 is SQIVND in the germline V gene (reference sequence). The sequenced sample was PBMCs or T cells enriched from blood (not recorded which). V and J are TRBV19 and TRBJ1-5, with D possibly TRBD1 on 5 matching bases. The sequence was collected from a woman aged 18-35 years who had recovered from COVID-19. The chain's CDR3 is CASHDSYSNQPQHF. The CDR3, as DNA: TGTGCCAGTCATGACAGTTATAGCAATCAGCCCCAGCATTTT.